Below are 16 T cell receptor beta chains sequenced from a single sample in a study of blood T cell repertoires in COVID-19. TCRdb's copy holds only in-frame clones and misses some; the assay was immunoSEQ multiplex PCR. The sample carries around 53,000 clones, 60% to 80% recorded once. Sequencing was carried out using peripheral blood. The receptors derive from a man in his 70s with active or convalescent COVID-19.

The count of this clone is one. The CDR3 is CASSLQGGNTEAFF. DNA of the CDR3: TGTGCCAGCAGCTTACAGGGGGGAAACACTGAAGCTTTCTTT. This chain uses TRBV7-6 with TRBJ1-1; 7 nucleotides align to TRBD1. The ends lost 2 bases at V and 2 bases at J; junction bases unmatched: 2. Germline CDR1 and CDR2: SGHVS and FNYEAQ. This CDR3 is 14 amino acids long.

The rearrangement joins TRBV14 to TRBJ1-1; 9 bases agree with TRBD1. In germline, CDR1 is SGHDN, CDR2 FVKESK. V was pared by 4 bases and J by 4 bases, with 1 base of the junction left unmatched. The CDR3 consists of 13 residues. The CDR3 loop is CASSRDRVTEAFF. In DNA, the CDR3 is TGTGCCAGCAGCCGGGACAGGGTCACTGAAGCTTTCTTT.

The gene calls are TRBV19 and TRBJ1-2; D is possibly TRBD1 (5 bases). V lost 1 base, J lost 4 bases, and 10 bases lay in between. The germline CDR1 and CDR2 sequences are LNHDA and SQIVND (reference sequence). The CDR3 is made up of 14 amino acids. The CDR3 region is CASSIAGGLYGYTF. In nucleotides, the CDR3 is TGTGCCAGTAGTATAGCGGGGGGACTCTATGGCTACACCTTC.

The CDR3 protein is CATSTLDRGGGYTF. The DNA for the CDR3 is TGTGCCACCAGCACCCTGGACAGGGGGGGTGGCTACACCTTC. The V gene is TRBV15, the J gene TRBJ1-2; TRBD1 aligns across 10 bases. This CDR3 has 14 amino acids. The trim removed 4 bases at V and 7 bases at J, leaving 6 bases unmatched. Germline lookup yields CDR1 LNHNV and CDR2 YYDKDF (reference sequence). The variable domain in full, with the rest retrieved from reference TRBV15 and TRBJ1-2, is DAMVIQNPRYQVTQFGKPVTLSCSQTLNHNVMYWYQQKSSQAPKLLFHYYDKDFNNEADTPDNFQSRRPNTSFCFLDIRSPGLGDTAMYLCATSTLDRGGGYTFGSGTRLTVV.

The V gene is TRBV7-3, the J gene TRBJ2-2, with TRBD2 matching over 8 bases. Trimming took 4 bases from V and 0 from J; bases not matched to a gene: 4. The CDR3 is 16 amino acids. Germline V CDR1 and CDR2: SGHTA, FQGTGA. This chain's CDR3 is CASSSVAGTNTGELFF. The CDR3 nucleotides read TGTGCCAGCAGCTCCGTAGCGGGGACGAACACCGGGGAGCTGTTTTTT.

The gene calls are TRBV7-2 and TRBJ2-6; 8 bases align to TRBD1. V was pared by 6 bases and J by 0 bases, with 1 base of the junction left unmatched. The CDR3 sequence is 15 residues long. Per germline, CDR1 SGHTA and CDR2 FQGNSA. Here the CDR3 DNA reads TGTGCCAGCAGAACAGGGGGCTCTGGGGCCAACGTCCTGACTTTC. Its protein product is CASRTGGSGANVLTF. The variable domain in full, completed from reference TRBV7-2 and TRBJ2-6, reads GAGVSQSPSNKVTEKGKDVELRCDPISGHTALYWYRQSLGQGLEFLIYFQGNSAPDKSGLPSDRFSAERTGGSVSTLTIQRTQQEDSAVYLCASRTGGSGANVLTFGAGSRLTVL.

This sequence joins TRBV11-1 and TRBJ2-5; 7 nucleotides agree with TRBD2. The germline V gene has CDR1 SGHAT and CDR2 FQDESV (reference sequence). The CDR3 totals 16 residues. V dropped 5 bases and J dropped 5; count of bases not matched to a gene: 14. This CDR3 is CASSIQISGRVETQYF. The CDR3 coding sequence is TGTGCCAGCAGCATCCAGATTAGCGGGCGGGTGGAGACCCAGTACTTC.

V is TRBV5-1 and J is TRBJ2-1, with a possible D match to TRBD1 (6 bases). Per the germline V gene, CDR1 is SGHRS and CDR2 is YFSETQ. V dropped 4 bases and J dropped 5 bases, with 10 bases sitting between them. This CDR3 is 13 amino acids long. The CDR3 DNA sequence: TGCGCCAGCAGCCTGGACAGTAACAATGAGCAGTTCTTC. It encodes CASSLDSNNEQFF.

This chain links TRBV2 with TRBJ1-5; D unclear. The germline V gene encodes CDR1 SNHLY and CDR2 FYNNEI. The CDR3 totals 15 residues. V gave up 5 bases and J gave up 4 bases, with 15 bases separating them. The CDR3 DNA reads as TGTGCCAGCAGTCCCTTAGTTGGCGGAAATCAGCCCCAGCATTTT. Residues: CASSPLVGGNQPQHF.

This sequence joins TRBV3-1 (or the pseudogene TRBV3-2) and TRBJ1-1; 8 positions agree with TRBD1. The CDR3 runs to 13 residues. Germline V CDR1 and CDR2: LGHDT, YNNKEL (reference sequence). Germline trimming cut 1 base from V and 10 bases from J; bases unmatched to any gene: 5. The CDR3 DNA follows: TGTGCCAGCAGCCAAGGACAGGGGAACAGAGCTTTCTTT. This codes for CASSQGQGNRAFF.

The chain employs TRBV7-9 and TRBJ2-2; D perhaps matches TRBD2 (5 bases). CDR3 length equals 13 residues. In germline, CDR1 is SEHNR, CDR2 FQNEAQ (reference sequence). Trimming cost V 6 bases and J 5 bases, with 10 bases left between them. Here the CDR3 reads CASSRRGTGELFF. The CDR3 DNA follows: TGTGCCAGCAGTAGACGGGGAACCGGGGAGCTGTTTTTT.

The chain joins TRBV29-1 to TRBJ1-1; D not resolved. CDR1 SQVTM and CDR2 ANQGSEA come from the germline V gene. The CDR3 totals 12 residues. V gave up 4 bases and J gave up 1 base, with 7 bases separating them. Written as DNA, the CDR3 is TGCAGCGTTGTTGGAGGGAACACTGAAGCTTTCTTT. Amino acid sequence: CSVVGGNTEAFF.

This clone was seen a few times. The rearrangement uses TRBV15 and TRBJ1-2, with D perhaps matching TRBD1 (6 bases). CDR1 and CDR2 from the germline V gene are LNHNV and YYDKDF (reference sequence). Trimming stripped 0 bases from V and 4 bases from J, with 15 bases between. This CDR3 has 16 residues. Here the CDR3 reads CATSRDITTGPYGYTF. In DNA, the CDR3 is TGTGCCACCAGCAGAGATATCACGACAGGTCCCTATGGCTACACCTTC.

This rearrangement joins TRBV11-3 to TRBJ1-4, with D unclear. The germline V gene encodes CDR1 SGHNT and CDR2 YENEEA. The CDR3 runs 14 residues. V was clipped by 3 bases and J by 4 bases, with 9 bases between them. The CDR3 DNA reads TGTGCCAGCAGCTTCGGAGGGAATAATGAAAAACTGTTTTTT. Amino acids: CASSFGGNNEKLFF.

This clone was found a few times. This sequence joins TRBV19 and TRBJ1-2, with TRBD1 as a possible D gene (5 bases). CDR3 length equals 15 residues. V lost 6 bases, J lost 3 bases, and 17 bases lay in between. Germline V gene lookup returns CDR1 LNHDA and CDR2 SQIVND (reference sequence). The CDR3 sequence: CASSPWIREYYGYTF. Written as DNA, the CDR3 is TGTGCCAGTAGCCCTTGGATCAGGGAATACTATGGCTACACCTTC.

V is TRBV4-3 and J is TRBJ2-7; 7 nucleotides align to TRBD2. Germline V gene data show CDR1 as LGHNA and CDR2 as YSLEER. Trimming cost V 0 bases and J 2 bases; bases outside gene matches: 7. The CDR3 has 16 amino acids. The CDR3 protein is CASSQDTGGAAYEQYF. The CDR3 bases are TGCGCCAGCAGCCAAGACACGGGAGGTGCGGCCTACGAGCAGTACTTC.